This entry lists 26 T cell receptor beta chains sequenced from one sample in a study of blood T cell repertoires in COVID-19. Measured with immunoSEQ multiplex PCR; TCRdb has only the in-frame clones, and not every one. The table shows around 150,000 clones, with over 65% occurring only once. Source material: peripheral blood. The receptors stem from a woman older than 75 with active or convalescent COVID-19.

The chain couples TRBV19 to TRBJ1-1; 8 bases map to TRBD1. Germline CDR1 and CDR2: LNHDA and SQIVND (reference sequence). V was clipped by 5 bases and J by 1 base; unmatched bases: 6. This CDR3 has 15 residues. The CDR3 reads CASSPDREANTEAFF. CDR3 nucleotides: TGTGCCAGTAGTCCGGACAGGGAAGCGAACACTGAAGCTTTCTTT.

The J gene is TRBJ2-1, the V gene TRBV11-1; 7 nucleotides agree with TRBD1. With V trimmed by 3 bases and J by 5 bases, 1 base remained unmatched. The V gene's germline CDR1 is SGHAT and CDR2 FQDESV (reference sequence). The CDR3 is 13 amino acids. CDR3 DNA: TGTGCCAGCAGCTTCACAGGGGACAATGAGCAGTTCTTC. Protein product: CASSFTGDNEQFF.

The rearrangement links TRBV30 to TRBJ1-5; D is ambiguous. Germline V gene lookup returns CDR1 GTSNPN and CDR2 SVGIG (reference sequence). This CDR3 has 14 amino acids. The V and J ends lost 3 bases and 0 bases respectively, with 9 bases between them. CDR3 region: CAWSPSYSNQPQHF. DNA for the CDR3: TGTGCCTGGAGCCCTTCCTATAGCAATCAGCCCCAGCATTTT.

The chain is built from TRBV7-6 and TRBJ2-2; D gene unclear. Germline CDR1 reads SGHVS; CDR2 reads FNYEAQ. The CDR3 has 15 residues. V lost 3 bases and J lost 5, with 13 bases in between. The CDR3 nucleotides are TGTGCCAGCAGCTTCGATACTCCGACAACCGGGGAGCTGTTTTTT. It is translated as CASSFDTPTTGELFF.

The chain uses TRBV19 and TRBJ1-2; TRBD1 matches at 7 bases. The CDR3 runs 17 residues. In germline, CDR1 is LNHDA, CDR2 SQIVND (reference sequence). V dropped 3 bases and J dropped 0; count of bases not matched to a gene: 10. CDR3 loop: CASSIRQGTTSNYGYTF. CDR3 coding DNA: TGTGCCAGTAGTATTCGACAGGGAACTACCTCTAACTATGGCTACACCTTC.

The rearrangement links TRBV7-9 to TRBJ1-1, with 8 bases aligning to TRBD1. CDR3 length: 16 residues. CDR1 and CDR2 (germline): SEHNR, FQNEAQ (reference sequence). The junction had 12 bases not matched to a gene; V was cut back by 5 bases and J by 4 bases. CDR3 sequence: CASSVSGTGLGTEAFF. The CDR3 bases are TGTGCCAGCAGCGTATCCGGGACAGGCCTGGGCACTGAAGCTTTCTTT.

This clone was counted once. The CDR3 protein is CASSGQGSNQPQHF. The CDR3 region has the DNA TGTGCCAGCAGTGGACAGGGGAGCAATCAGCCCCAGCATTTT. This chain uses TRBV6-6 with TRBJ1-5; the match to TRBD1 covers 9 bases. Germline CDR1 reads MNHNY; CDR2 reads SVGAGI (reference sequence). The CDR3 consists of 14 residues. The V and J ends lost 5 bases and 1 base, in that order; junction bases with no gene match: 0.

This chain connects TRBV9 to TRBJ1-6; D is perhaps TRBD1 (6 bases). Germline V gene data show CDR1 as SGDLS and CDR2 as YYNGEE. The V end lost 3 bases, the J end lost 7 bases, and 14 bases lay between the germline ends. The CDR3 is 15 amino acids. CDR3 sequence: CASSAGEGANSPLHF. The CDR3 DNA follows: TGTGCCAGCAGCGCAGGGGAAGGGGCAAATTCACCCCTCCACTTT.

The chain employs TRBV11-2 and TRBJ1-1, with D possibly TRBD1 on 5 matching bases. Trimming took 1 base from V and 4 from J, leaving 13 bases between them. CDR3 length: 15 residues. The V gene's germline CDR1 is SGHAT and CDR2 FQNNGV. CDR3: CASSLGSGWATEAFF. The CDR3 DNA reads as TGTGCCAGCAGCTTAGGTTCAGGGTGGGCCACTGAAGCTTTCTTT.

This clone was seen once. The chain recombines TRBV28 with TRBJ2-3; D ambiguous. The CDR3 spans 12 residues. V was pared by 5 bases and J by 5 bases, with 8 bases between. Germline CDR1 and CDR2: MDHEN and SYDVKM. The DNA for the CDR3 is TGTGCCAGCAGTCCCCTGTTAGATACGCAGTATTTT. The encoded protein is CASSPLLDTQYF.

The gene calls are TRBV4-1 and TRBJ2-5; D is unresolved. Trimming removed 2 bases at V and 7 bases at J, with 14 bases between. Germline lookup yields CDR1 MGHRA and CDR2 YSYEKL. CDR3 length equals 14 residues. The CDR3 sequence is CASSQSVSRGTQYF. CDR3 nucleotides: TGCGCCAGCAGCCAATCGGTTAGTCGTGGGACCCAGTACTTC.

This clone has just one count. The genes are TRBV12-5 and TRBJ2-1, with TRBD2 as a possible D gene (5 bases). Per the germline V gene, CDR1 is LGHNT and CDR2 is FRNRAP. This CDR3 has 15 amino acids. The V gene lost 2 bases and the J gene lost 2 bases, with 10 bases spanning the gap. CDR3 residues: CASGLSGSAYNEQFF. CDR3 nucleotide sequence: TGTGCTAGTGGTTTGTCGGGGTCCGCCTACAATGAGCAGTTCTTC.

J is TRBJ2-4 and V is TRBV6-6; 8 nucleotides align to TRBD1. V was pared by 5 bases and J by 1 base, with 13 bases of the junction left unmatched. CDR3 length equals 18 residues. In germline, CDR1 is MNHNY, CDR2 SVGAGI (reference sequence). CDR3 DNA sequence: TGTGCCAGCAGTCGGACAGGGTCGGTTATTGTGGCCAAAAACATTCAGTACTTC. It is translated as CASSRTGSVIVAKNIQYF.

The gene calls are TRBV12-3 or TRBV12-4 and TRBJ2-1, with 8 positions matching TRBD1. The CDR3 spans 13 residues. J was trimmed by 8 bases and V by 6 bases; bases with no gene match: 6. This CDR3 reads CASRQDRADEQFF. The CDR3 DNA sequence: TGTGCCAGCAGACAGGACAGGGCGGATGAGCAGTTCTTC.

Notes on this clone: A junction end diverges from the germline sequence, so it may reflect a read error. This chain links TRBV7-7 with TRBJ2-1; 10 bases map to TRBD1. CDR3 length: 18 amino acids. Germline V lookup: CDR1 SSHAT, CDR2 FNYEAQ (reference sequence). CDR3 sequence (DNA): TGTGCTAGCAGCTTATCTCCGGGACAGGGGAACTCCTACAATGAGCAGTTCTTC. Protein: CASSLSPGQGNSYNEQFF.

This chain joins TRBV2 and TRBJ2-7; 12 bases agree with TRBD2. Germline lookup yields CDR1 SNHLY and CDR2 FYNNEI. The CDR3 runs to 18 residues. V lost 7 bases to trimming and J lost 6 bases; unmatched junction nucleotides: 19. CDR3 bases: TGTGCCAGCAATAGATTCCCTAGCGGGGGGGCCGTGGAGAGCGAGCAGTACTTC. The encoded protein is CASNRFPSGGAVESEQYF.

This clone was counted once. V and J are TRBV3-1 (or the pseudogene TRBV3-2) and TRBJ1-5, with 9 bases identical to TRBD1. The trim removed 3 bases at V and 5 bases at J, leaving 5 bases unmatched. Germline values: CDR1 LGHDT, CDR2 YNNKEL (reference sequence). CDR3 length: 15 residues. The CDR3 is CASSQSGTGYQPQHF. CDR3 DNA sequence: TGTGCCAGCAGCCAGTCCGGGACAGGGTATCAGCCCCAGCATTTT.

The CDR3 DNA reads TGTGCCTGGAGTATACAGGGCAATCAGCCCCAGCATTTT. Protein: CAWSIQGNQPQHF. This chain uses TRBV30 with TRBJ1-5; D possibly corresponds to TRBD1 (5 bases). CDR3 length: 13 amino acids. Germline V gene sequence: CDR1 GTSNPN, CDR2 SVGIG (reference sequence). V was shortened by 2 bases and J by 2 bases, with 7 bases between the two germline ends.

V usage is TRBV2 and J usage is TRBJ2-2; possibly TRBD2 for D (6 bases). V was pared by 4 bases and J by 5 bases, with 11 bases between. CDR3 size: 14 residues. Germline CDR1 SNHLY, CDR2 FYNNEI. The CDR3 DNA reads as TGTGCCAGCAGTGCCCGGGGGAAGACCGGGGAGCTGTTTTTT. Translating it yields CASSARGKTGELFF. Combining the CDR3 with reference TRBV2 and TRBJ2-2 gives the whole variable domain EPEVTQTPSHQVTQMGQEVILRCVPISNHLYFYWYRQILGQKVEFLVSFYNNEISEKSEIFDDQFSVERPDGSNFTLKIRSTKLEDSAMYFCASSARGKTGELFFGEGSRLTVL.

V is TRBV20-1 and J is TRBJ1-5; the match to TRBD1 covers 9 bases. Germline V gene data show CDR1 as DFQATT and CDR2 as SNEGSKA (reference sequence). This CDR3 is built from 14 residues. The junction had 7 bases not matched to a gene; V was cut back by 3 bases and J by 7 bases. The CDR3 DNA follows: TGCAGTGCTAGTAGAACAGGGGGCGGGCAGCCCCAGCATTTT. This sequence encodes CSASRTGGGQPQHF.

The CDR3: CASSLGDRGTRVDFF. The CDR3 nucleotides are TGTGCCAGCAGCTTAGGTGACAGGGGGACGCGAGTGGATTTCTTT. The rearrangement links TRBV11-2 to TRBJ1-1; 9 positions agree with TRBD1. Losses at the gene ends were 1 base for V and 13 bases for J; bases not matched to a gene: 13. The CDR3 sequence is 15 residues long. The germline gives CDR1 SGHAT, CDR2 FQNNGV.

This chain uses TRBV9 with TRBJ2-3, with 10 nucleotides matching TRBD1. The length of the CDR3 is 14 residues. The germline V gene has CDR1 SGDLS and CDR2 YYNGEE. After removal of 3 bases from V and 8 bases from J, the junction contained 6 bases not matched to a gene. CDR3 sequence reads: CASSARQGASTQYF. The CDR3 coding sequence is TGTGCCAGCAGCGCCCGACAGGGGGCATCTACGCAGTATTTT.

The genes are TRBV9 and TRBJ1-1, with TRBD1 as a possible D gene (5 bases). Trimming pared 1 base from V and 1 base from J, leaving 8 bases between. The CDR3 sequence is 14 residues long. From germline, CDR1 is SGDLS and CDR2 YYNGEE. CDR3 residues: CASSVRGQNTEAFF. Written as DNA, the CDR3 is TGTGCCAGCAGCGTACGCGGACAGAACACTGAAGCTTTCTTT.

The rearrangement uses TRBV28 and TRBJ2-7, with D possibly matching TRBD1 (6 bases). This CDR3 contains 13 residues. The germline V gene has CDR1 MDHEN and CDR2 SYDVKM. Trimming removed 5 bases from V and 2 bases from J, with 10 bases in between. In DNA, the CDR3 is TGTGCCAGCAGTATCAGGGGAGCCTACGAGCAGTACTTC. Its translation is CASSIRGAYEQYF.

The rearrangement joins TRBV2 to TRBJ1-2, with D tentatively TRBD1 (6 bases). V lost 6 bases, J lost 2 bases, and 10 bases lay in between. The CDR3 has 13 residues. Germline loops: CDR1 SNHLY, CDR2 FYNNEI. CDR3 region: CASSGDRNYGYTF. The DNA for the CDR3 is TGTGCCAGCAGCGGAGACAGGAACTATGGCTACACCTTC.

This rearrangement joins TRBV6-5 to TRBJ2-7; 11 bases map to TRBD1. Trimming removed 2 bases from V and 3 bases from J; junction bases left unmatched: 3. The germline V gene has CDR1 MNHEY and CDR2 SVGAGI. CDR3 length: 15 residues. CDR3 nucleotide sequence: TGTGCCAGCAGTTACCGGGACAGGGGGATCTACGAGCAGTACTTC. This gives the protein CASSYRDRGIYEQYF.